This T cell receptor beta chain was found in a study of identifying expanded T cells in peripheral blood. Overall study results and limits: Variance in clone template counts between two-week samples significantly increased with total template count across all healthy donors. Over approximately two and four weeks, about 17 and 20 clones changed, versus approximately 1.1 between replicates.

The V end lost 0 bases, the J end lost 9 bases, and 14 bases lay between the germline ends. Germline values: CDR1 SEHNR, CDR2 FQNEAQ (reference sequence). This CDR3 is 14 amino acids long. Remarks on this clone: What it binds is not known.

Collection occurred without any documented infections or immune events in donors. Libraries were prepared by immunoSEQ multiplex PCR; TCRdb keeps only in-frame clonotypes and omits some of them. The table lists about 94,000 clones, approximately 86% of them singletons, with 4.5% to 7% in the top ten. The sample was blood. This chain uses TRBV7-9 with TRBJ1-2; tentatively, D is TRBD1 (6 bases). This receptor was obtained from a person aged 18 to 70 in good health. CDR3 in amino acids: CASSLAGGSSSYTF. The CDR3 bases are TGTGCCAGCAGCTTAGCCGGGGGCAGTAGTAGCTACACCTTC.